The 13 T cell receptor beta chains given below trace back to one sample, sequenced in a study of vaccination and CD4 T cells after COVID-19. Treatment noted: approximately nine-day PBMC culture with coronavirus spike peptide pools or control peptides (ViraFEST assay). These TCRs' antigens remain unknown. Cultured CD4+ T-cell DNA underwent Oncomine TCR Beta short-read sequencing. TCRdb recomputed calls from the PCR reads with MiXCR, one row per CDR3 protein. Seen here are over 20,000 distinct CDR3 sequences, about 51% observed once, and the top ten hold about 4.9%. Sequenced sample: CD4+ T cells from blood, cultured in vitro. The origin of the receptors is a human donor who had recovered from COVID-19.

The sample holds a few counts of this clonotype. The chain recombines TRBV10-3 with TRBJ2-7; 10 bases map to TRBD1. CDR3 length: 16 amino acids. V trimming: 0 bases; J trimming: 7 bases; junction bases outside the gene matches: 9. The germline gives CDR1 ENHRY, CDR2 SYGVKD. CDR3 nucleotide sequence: TGTGCCATCAGTGAGTCTCCCGGGACAGGGGAAGGGGAGCAGTACTTC. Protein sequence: CAISESPGTGEGEQYF.

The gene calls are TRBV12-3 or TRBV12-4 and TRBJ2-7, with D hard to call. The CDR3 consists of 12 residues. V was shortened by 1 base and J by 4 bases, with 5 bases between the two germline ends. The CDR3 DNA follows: TGTGCCAGCAGTTTAGAAGGGTACGAGCAGTACTTC. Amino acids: CASSLEGYEQYF.

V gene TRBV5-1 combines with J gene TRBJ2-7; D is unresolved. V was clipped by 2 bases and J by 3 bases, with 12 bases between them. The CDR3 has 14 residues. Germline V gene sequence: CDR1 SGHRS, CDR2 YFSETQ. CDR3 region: CASSLGSHLYEQYF. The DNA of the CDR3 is TGCGCCAGCAGCTTAGGCAGCCATCTCTACGAGCAGTACTTC.

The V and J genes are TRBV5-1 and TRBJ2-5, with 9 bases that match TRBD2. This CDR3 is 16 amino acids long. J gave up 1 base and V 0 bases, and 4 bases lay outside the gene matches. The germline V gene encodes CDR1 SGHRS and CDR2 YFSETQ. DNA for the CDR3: TGCGCCAGCAGCTTGGCCCCAGCGGGGGGCCAAGAGACCCAGTACTTC. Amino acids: CASSLAPAGGQETQYF.

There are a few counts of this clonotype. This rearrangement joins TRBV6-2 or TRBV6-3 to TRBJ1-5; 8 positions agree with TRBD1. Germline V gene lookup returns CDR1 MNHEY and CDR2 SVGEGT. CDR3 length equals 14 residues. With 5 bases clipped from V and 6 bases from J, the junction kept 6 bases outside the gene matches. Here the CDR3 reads CASSQPGGAQPQHF. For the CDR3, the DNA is TGTGCCAGCAGTCAGCCAGGGGGCGCTCAGCCCCAGCATTTT.

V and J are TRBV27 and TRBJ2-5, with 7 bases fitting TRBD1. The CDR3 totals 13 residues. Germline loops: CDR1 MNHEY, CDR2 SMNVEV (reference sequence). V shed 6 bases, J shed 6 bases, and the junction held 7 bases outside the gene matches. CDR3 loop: CASRTGFLKTQYF. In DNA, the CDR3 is TGTGCCAGCAGGACAGGGTTCCTAAAGACCCAGTACTTC.

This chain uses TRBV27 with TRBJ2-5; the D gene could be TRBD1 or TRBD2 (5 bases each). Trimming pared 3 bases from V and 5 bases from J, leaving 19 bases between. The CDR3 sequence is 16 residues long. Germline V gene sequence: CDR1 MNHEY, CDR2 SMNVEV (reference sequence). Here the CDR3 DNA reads TGTGCCAGCAGTTTCTCCGGGACGGCTGAAGGGGAGACCCAGTACTTC. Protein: CASSFSGTAEGETQYF.

In nucleotides, the CDR3 is TGTGCCACCAGTGATTGGGACCAGCCCCAGCATTTT. Protein: CATSDWDQPQHF. The chain is built from TRBV24-1 and TRBJ1-5; weak D call: TRBD1 (5 bases). The CDR3 sequence is 12 residues long. Germline-derived CDR1 and CDR2 are KGHDR and SFDVKD. V gave up 2 bases and J gave up 7 bases, with 5 bases separating them.

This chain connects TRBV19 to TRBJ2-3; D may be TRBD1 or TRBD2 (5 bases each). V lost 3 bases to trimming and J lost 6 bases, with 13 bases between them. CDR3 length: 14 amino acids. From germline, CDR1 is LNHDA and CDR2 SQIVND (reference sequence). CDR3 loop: CASSISRGRDTQYF. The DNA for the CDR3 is TGTGCCAGTAGTATTTCGAGGGGACGCGATACGCAGTATTTT.

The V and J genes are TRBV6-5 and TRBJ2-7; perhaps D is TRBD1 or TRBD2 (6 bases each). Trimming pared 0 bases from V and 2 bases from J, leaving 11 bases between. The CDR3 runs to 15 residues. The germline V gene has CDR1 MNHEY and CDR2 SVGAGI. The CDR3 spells CASSYSFGGTYEQYF. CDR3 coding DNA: TGTGCCAGCAGTTACTCGTTCGGGGGCACCTACGAGCAGTACTTC.

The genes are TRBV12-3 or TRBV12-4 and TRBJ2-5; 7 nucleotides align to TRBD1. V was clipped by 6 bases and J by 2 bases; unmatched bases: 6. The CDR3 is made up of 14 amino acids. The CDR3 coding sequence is TGTGCCAGCAGCCGTGGACAGGAACAAGAGACCCAGTACTTC. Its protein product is CASSRGQEQETQYF.

The CDR3: CASRPPGLLYNEQFF. The CDR3 DNA is TGTGCCAGCAGACCACCGGGTTTACTCTACAATGAGCAGTTCTTC. The rearrangement links TRBV6-1 to TRBJ2-1; D is unresolved. The V end lost 6 bases, the J end lost 3 bases, and 15 bases lay between the germline ends. The length of the CDR3 is 15 residues. Germline V CDR1 and CDR2: MNHNS, SASEGT.

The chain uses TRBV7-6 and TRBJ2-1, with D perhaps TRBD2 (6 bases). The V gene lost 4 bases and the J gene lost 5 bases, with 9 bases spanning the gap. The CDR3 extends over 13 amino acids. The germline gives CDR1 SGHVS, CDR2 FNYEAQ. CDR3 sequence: CASSSREDNEQFF. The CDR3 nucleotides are TGTGCCAGCAGCTCTAGGGAGGACAATGAGCAGTTCTTC.